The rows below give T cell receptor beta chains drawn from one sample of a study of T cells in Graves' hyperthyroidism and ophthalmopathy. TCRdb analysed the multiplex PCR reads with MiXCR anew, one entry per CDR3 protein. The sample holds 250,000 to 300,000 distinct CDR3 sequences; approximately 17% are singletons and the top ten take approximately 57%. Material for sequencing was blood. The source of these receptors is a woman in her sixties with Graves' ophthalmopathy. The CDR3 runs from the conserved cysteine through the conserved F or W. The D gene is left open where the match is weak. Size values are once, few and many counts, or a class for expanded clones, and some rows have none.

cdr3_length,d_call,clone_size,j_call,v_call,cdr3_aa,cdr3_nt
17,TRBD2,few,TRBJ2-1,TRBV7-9,CASSPGTTSGSSNEQFF,TGTGCCAGCAGCCCGGGGACTACTAGCGGGAGTAGCAATGAGCAGTTCTTC
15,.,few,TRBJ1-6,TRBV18,CASSRDSNYNSPLHF,TGTGCCAGCTCAAGAGACAGTAACTATAATTCACCCCTCCACTTT
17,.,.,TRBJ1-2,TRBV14,CASSQDPTGRGEGGYTF,TGTGCCAGCAGCCAAGATCCTACCGGCAGGGGAGAAGGTGGCTACACCTTC
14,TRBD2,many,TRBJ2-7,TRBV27,CASRLGRESHEQYF,TGTGCCAGCAGGCTTGGGCGGGAGTCCCACGAGCAGTACTTC
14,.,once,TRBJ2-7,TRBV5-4,CASSLVVRSYEQYF,TGTGCCAGCAGCTTGGTGGTGAGGTCCTACGAGCAGTACTTC
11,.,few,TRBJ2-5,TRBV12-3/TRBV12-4,CASSFGQRGYF,TGTGCCAGCAGTTTTGGGCAGAGGGGTTACTTC
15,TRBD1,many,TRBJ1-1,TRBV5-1,CASSLDWDSNTEAFF,TGCGCCAGCAGCTTGGACTGGGACAGTAACACTGAAGCTTTCTTT
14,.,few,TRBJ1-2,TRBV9,CASSVDLGRDGYTF,TGTGCCAGCAGCGTAGATTTGGGACGTGATGGCTACACCTTC
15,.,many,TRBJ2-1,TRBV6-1,CASSEGPSSYNEQFF,TGTGCCAGCAGTGAGGGGCCCAGCTCCTACAATGAGCAGTTCTTC
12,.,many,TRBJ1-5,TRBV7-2,CASSLDRSTQHF,TGTGCCAGCAGCTTAGACAGGTCGACCCAGCATTTT